This is a list of T cell receptor beta chains from one sample in a study of cytomegalovirus exposure and HLA in healthy donors. This table comes from immunoSEQ multiplex PCR, and its TCRdb copy is limited to in-frame clones, with some not included. The sample includes 95,000 to 150,000 clones, about 74% seen only once; the top ten take 3.4%. Sequencing was performed on PBMCs. These receptors were obtained from a young man in good health and CMV-seronegative. Each CDR3 is given with its conserved first and last residue. Each record gives: J gene, D gene, clone size, V gene, CDR3 DNA, CDR3 protein. A D gene is named only where the DNA matches it firmly. The size of a clone is reported for some rows only, either as once, few or many, or as a class for expanded clones.

j_call: TRBJ2-3
d_call: NA
clone_size: NA
v_call: TRBV30
cdr3_nt: TGTGCCTGGACCCTGCTGGGGGCGGACACAGATACGCAGTATTTT
cdr3_aa: CAWTLLGADTDTQYF

j_call: TRBJ1-2
d_call: NA
clone_size: NA
v_call: TRBV4-3
cdr3_nt: TGCGCCAGCAGCCAAGATCTTGGCAGGTTAGGCTACACCTTC
cdr3_aa: CASSQDLGRLGYTF

j_call: TRBJ2-5
d_call: TRBD2
clone_size: NA
v_call: TRBV5-6
cdr3_nt: TGTGCCAGCAGCTCACCGAGCCCTAGCGGGAAAGAGACCCAGTACTTC
cdr3_aa: CASSSPSPSGKETQYF

j_call: TRBJ2-5
d_call: TRBD2
clone_size: NA
v_call: TRBV9
cdr3_nt: TGTGCCAGCAGCGTAGAGCGGGGGGCGGAAGAGACCCAGTACTTC
cdr3_aa: CASSVERGAEETQYF

j_call: TRBJ2-2
d_call: NA
clone_size: once
v_call: TRBV5-1
cdr3_nt: TGCGCCAGCAGCTTGGATGCGGGGACCGGGGAGCTGTTTTTT
cdr3_aa: CASSLDAGTGELFF

j_call: TRBJ2-5
d_call: TRBD1
clone_size: NA
v_call: TRBV15
cdr3_nt: TGTGCCACCAGCAGAGATCGCCAGGGGGCAGAGACCCAGTACTTC
cdr3_aa: CATSRDRQGAETQYF

j_call: TRBJ2-2
d_call: NA
clone_size: NA
v_call: TRBV5-1
cdr3_nt: TGCGCCAGCAGCTCGGGTTTGGCCGGGATAAACACCGGGGAGCTGTTTTTT
cdr3_aa: CASSSGLAGINTGELFF

j_call: TRBJ2-5
d_call: TRBD2
clone_size: NA
v_call: TRBV11-2
cdr3_nt: TGTGCCAGCAGCCAGGGACTAGCGGAGTCCGAGACCCAGTACTTC
cdr3_aa: CASSQGLAESETQYF

j_call: TRBJ1-5
d_call: NA
clone_size: few
v_call: TRBV27
cdr3_nt: TGTGCCAGCAGTTACAGCATCGATAGCAATCAGCCCCAGCATTTT
cdr3_aa: CASSYSIDSNQPQHF

j_call: TRBJ2-3
d_call: TRBD2
clone_size: few
v_call: TRBV9
cdr3_nt: TGTGCCAGCAGCGTAGACTACGGGACTACCAAAACGAGGGATACGCAGTATTTT
cdr3_aa: CASSVDYGTTKTRDTQYF

j_call: TRBJ2-7
d_call: NA
clone_size: NA
v_call: TRBV6-5
cdr3_nt: TGTGCCAGCAGAACGGGACTGAGCTCCTACGAGCAGTACTTC
cdr3_aa: CASRTGLSSYEQYF

j_call: TRBJ2-3
d_call: TRBD2
clone_size: NA
v_call: TRBV5-4
cdr3_nt: TGTGCCAGCAGCTTGGGGACTAGCGGAAACACAGATACGCAGTATTTT
cdr3_aa: CASSLGTSGNTDTQYF

j_call: TRBJ1-3
d_call: NA
clone_size: NA
v_call: TRBV5-1
cdr3_nt: TGCGCCAGCAGCCATCCGGGGGCTGGAAACACCATATATTTT
cdr3_aa: CASSHPGAGNTIYF

j_call: TRBJ1-2
d_call: TRBD1
clone_size: NA
v_call: TRBV19
cdr3_nt: TGTGCCAGTAGCGAACAGGGGGCCAACTATGGCTACACCTTC
cdr3_aa: CASSEQGANYGYTF

j_call: TRBJ2-1
d_call: NA
clone_size: once
v_call: TRBV6-5
cdr3_nt: TGTGCCAGCAGCCCCGGCCGGGGAAGTTACAATGAGCAGTTCTTC
cdr3_aa: CASSPGRGSYNEQFF

j_call: TRBJ2-7
d_call: NA
clone_size: NA
v_call: TRBV15
cdr3_nt: TGTGCCACCAGCAGAGCCCCACAGGTCTCCTACGAGCAGTACTTC
cdr3_aa: CATSRAPQVSYEQYF

j_call: TRBJ1-1
d_call: NA
clone_size: NA
v_call: TRBV5-8
cdr3_nt: TGTGCCAGCAGCTTTGGACAGATGAACACTGAAGCTTTCTTT
cdr3_aa: CASSFGQMNTEAFF

j_call: TRBJ2-5
d_call: NA
clone_size: few
v_call: TRBV28
cdr3_nt: TGTGCCAGCAGTTTAACAGGCAGGCCCGCAATCTTGGCCCAGTACTTC
cdr3_aa: CASSLTGRPAILAQYF

j_call: TRBJ2-7
d_call: NA
clone_size: NA
v_call: TRBV5-1
cdr3_nt: TGCGCCAGCAGCTCTCCTCGGGGGTTAGCCTACGAGCAGTACTTC
cdr3_aa: CASSSPRGLAYEQYF